This is a list of T cell receptor beta chains from one sample in a study of blood T cell repertoires in COVID-19. The table came from immunoSEQ multiplex PCR; TCRdb's copy has only in-frame clones and leaves some out. The sample gives just under 60,000 clones, approximately 86% of which show up once; 4.5% to 5% is in the top ten. Material for sequencing was peripheral blood. The receptors were gathered from a man in his sixties with acute or convalescent COVID-19. Both conserved end residues are part of each CDR3. Fields, in order: V gene, J gene, clone size, D gene, CDR3 DNA, CDR3 protein. D genes are given only for firm matches. Size values are once, few and many counts, or a class for expanded clones, and some rows have none.

V gene: TRBV28
J gene: TRBJ2-1
clone size: -
D gene: TRBD2
CDR3 DNA: TGTGCCAGCAGGAGTGGGGCGGGAGCCAGGTACGATGAGCAGTTCTTC
CDR3 protein: CASRSGAGARYDEQFF

V gene: TRBV6-6
J gene: TRBJ1-4
clone size: -
D gene: TRBD1
CDR3 DNA: TGTGCCAGCAGTTTCACACAGGGGGCCTATGAAAAACTGTTTTTT
CDR3 protein: CASSFTQGAYEKLFF

V gene: TRBV7-9
J gene: TRBJ2-3
clone size: -
D gene: -
CDR3 DNA: TGTGCCTCAGAAGCGGAGATCGATAGGGATACGCAGTATTTT
CDR3 protein: CASEAEIDRDTQYF

V gene: TRBV19
J gene: TRBJ2-7
clone size: -
D gene: TRBD2
CDR3 DNA: TGTGCCAGTAGTATCTCTCGCGGGAGTTCCCACGAGCAGTACTTC
CDR3 protein: CASSISRGSSHEQYF

V gene: TRBV5-1
J gene: TRBJ2-6
clone size: -
D gene: TRBD1
CDR3 DNA: TGCGCCAGCAGCCCTACCCCGCCGGGACAGAGCTCTGGGGCCAACGTCCTGACTTTC
CDR3 protein: CASSPTPPGQSSGANVLTF

V gene: TRBV7-3
J gene: TRBJ2-5
clone size: -
D gene: -
CDR3 DNA: TGTGCCAGCTCTCGGCGGGTCAGGGAGACCCAGTACTTC
CDR3 protein: CASSRRVRETQYF

V gene: TRBV28
J gene: TRBJ2-3
clone size: few
D gene: TRBD2
CDR3 DNA: TGTGCCAGCAGTTTCCTAGCGGGTACAGATACGCAGTATTTT
CDR3 protein: CASSFLAGTDTQYF

V gene: TRBV18
J gene: TRBJ2-6
clone size: -
D gene: TRBD1
CDR3 DNA: TGTGCCAGCTCACCCAACAGGGGGTCGGCTGGGGCCAACGTCCTGACTTTC
CDR3 protein: CASSPNRGSAGANVLTF

V gene: TRBV28
J gene: TRBJ1-4
clone size: -
D gene: -
CDR3 DNA: TGTGCCAGCAGTTTGAAAGGCCCCCGGGGTGAAAAACTGTTTTTT
CDR3 protein: CASSLKGPRGEKLFF

V gene: TRBV28
J gene: TRBJ1-2
clone size: -
D gene: -
CDR3 DNA: TGTGCCAGCAGCAGTTACAGGGCTCGAGGCTACACCTTC
CDR3 protein: CASSSYRARGYTF

V gene: TRBV6-1
J gene: TRBJ2-7
clone size: -
D gene: -
CDR3 DNA: TGTGCCAGCAGTGAGGGGGGGCGGAGGTACTTC
CDR3 protein: CASSEGGRRYF

V gene: TRBV27
J gene: TRBJ1-6
clone size: -
D gene: TRBD1
CDR3 DNA: TGTGCCAGATCCCCTTTTCCGGGACAGGGCAATTCACCCCTCCACTTT
CDR3 protein: CARSPFPGQGNSPLHF

V gene: TRBV4-1
J gene: TRBJ1-3
clone size: -
D gene: TRBD1
CDR3 DNA: TGCGCCAGCAGCACTCACGGGACAGGGACCGTGACGGACACCATATATTTT
CDR3 protein: CASSTHGTGTVTDTIYF

V gene: TRBV11-2
J gene: TRBJ2-7
clone size: -
D gene: TRBD2
CDR3 DNA: TGTGCCAGCAGCTTAGGACTAGCGGAAGCCTACGAGCAGTACTTC
CDR3 protein: CASSLGLAEAYEQYF

V gene: TRBV9
J gene: TRBJ2-5
clone size: -
D gene: -
CDR3 DNA: -
CDR3 protein: CASSVGSGSAVPYF

V gene: TRBV28
J gene: TRBJ1-2
clone size: -
D gene: -
CDR3 DNA: TGTGCCAGCAGTTTGAAAACTCCGTATGGCTACACCTTC
CDR3 protein: CASSLKTPYGYTF

V gene: TRBV7-8
J gene: TRBJ1-1
clone size: -
D gene: -
CDR3 DNA: TGTGCCAGCAGCTCAGGGGTTCTGGCCACTGAAGCTTTCTTT
CDR3 protein: CASSSGVLATEAFF

V gene: TRBV11-3
J gene: TRBJ1-6
clone size: -
D gene: -
CDR3 DNA: TGTGCCAGCAGCTCTAACGCAGAGGGTTCACCCCTCCACTTT
CDR3 protein: CASSSNAEGSPLHF

V gene: TRBV28
J gene: TRBJ1-2
clone size: -
D gene: -
CDR3 DNA: TGTGCCAGCAGCCTGGTAACAGGGCTTCGTGGCTACACCTTC
CDR3 protein: CASSLVTGLRGYTF

V gene: TRBV7-2
J gene: TRBJ2-3
clone size: -
D gene: TRBD2
CDR3 DNA: TGTGCCAGCAGCTTAGTGGGACTAGCGGGAGATACGCAGTATTTT
CDR3 protein: CASSLVGLAGDTQYF